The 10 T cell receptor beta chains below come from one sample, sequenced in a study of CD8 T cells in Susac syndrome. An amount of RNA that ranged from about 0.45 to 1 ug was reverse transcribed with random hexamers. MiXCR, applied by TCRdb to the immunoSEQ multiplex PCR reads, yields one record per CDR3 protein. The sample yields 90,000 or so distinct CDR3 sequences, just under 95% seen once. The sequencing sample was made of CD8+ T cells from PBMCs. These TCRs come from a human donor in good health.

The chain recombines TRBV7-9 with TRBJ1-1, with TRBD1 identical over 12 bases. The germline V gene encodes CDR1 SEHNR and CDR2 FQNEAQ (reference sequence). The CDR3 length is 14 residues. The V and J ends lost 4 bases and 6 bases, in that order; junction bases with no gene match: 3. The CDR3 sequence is CASSWGQGAAEAFF. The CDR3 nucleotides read TGTGCCAGCAGCTGGGGACAGGGGGCTGCTGAAGCTTTCTTT.

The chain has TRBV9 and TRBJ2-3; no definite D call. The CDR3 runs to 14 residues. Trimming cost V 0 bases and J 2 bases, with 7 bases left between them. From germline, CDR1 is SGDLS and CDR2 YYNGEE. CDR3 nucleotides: TGTGCCAGCAGCGTAGATGGCAACACAGATACGCAGTATTTT. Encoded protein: CASSVDGNTDTQYF.

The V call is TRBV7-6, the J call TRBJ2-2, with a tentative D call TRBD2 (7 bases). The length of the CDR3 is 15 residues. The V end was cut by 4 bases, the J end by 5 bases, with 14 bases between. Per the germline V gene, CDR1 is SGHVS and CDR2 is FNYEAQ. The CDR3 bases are TGTGCCAGCAGCTCTCGGGGGGCAGGGACCGGGGAGCTGTTTTTT. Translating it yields CASSSRGAGTGELFF.

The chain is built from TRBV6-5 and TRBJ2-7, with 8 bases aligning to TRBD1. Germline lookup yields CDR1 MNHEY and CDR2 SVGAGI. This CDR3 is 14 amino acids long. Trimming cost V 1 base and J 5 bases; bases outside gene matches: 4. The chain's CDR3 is CASSYWQGANEQYF. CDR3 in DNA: TGTGCCAGCAGTTACTGGCAGGGGGCCAACGAGCAGTACTTC.

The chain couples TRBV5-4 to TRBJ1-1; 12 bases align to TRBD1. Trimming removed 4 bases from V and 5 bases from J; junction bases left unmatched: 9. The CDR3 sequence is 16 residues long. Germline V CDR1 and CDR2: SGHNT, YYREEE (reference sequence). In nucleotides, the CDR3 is TGTGCCAGCAGCCCTTCCGGGACAGGGGGCGGAACTGAAGCTTTCTTT. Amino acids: CASSPSGTGGGTEAFF.

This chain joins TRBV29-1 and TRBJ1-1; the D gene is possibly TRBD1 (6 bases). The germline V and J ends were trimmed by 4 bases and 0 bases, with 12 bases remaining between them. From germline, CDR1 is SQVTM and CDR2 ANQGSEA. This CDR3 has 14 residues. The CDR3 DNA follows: TGCAGCGTTGCACAGGGCCAAATGAACACTGAAGCTTTCTTT. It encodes CSVAQGQMNTEAFF. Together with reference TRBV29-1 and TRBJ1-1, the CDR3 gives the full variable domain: SAVISQKPSRDICQRGTSLTIQCQVDSQVTMMFWYRQQPGQSLTLIATANQGSEATYESGFVIDKFPISRPNLTFSTLTVSNMSPEDSSIYLCSVAQGQMNTEAFFGQGTRLTVV.

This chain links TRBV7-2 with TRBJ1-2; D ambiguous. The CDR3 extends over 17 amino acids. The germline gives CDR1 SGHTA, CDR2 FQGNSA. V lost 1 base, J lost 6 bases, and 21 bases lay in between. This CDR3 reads CASSLVFRGGLQDGYTF. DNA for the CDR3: TGTGCCAGCAGCTTAGTATTCCGCGGAGGGTTGCAGGATGGCTACACCTTC.

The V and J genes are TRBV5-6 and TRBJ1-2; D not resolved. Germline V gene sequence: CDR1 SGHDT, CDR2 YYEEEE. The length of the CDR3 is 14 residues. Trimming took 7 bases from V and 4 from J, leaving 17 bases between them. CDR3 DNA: TGTGCCAGCGTTGACCGAGACACCAGCTATGGCTACACCTTC. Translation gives CASVDRDTSYGYTF.

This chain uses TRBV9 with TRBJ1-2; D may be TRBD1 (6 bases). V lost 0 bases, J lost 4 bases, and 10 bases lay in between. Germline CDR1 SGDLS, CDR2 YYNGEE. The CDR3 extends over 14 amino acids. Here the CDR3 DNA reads TGTGCCAGCAGCGTAGACACAGGGCCCTATGGCTACACCTTC. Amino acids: CASSVDTGPYGYTF.

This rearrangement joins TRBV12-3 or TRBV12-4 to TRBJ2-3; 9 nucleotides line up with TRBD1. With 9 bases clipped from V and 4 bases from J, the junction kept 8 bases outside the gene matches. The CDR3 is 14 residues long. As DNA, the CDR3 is TGTGCCAGTGCCGGGACAGGGACCCCAGATACGCAGTATTTT. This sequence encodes CASAGTGTPDTQYF.